This entry features one TCR beta chain sequence. This clonotype was seen many times. The antigen it binds to is not known. Base qualities were left out, and no much larger clone turns up one base away. This sample stems from a study of early T cells in non-severe SARS-CoV-2 infection (dated by TCRdb to the early 2020s). Study-wide context: Because TCR sequencing was done on bulk RNA from unsorted whole blood, the alpha and beta chains could not be paired.

A case-control design nested within a healthcare worker cohort in London, UK, was used, with weekly nasopharyngeal swab PCR tests and blood sampling performed. Between 23 and 31 March 2020, the week of the UK lockdown, healthcare workers were enrolled and then followed up weekly for as long as 16 weeks. There are 20 amino acids in the CDR3, from cysteine to phenylalanine inclusive. Here the CDR3 DNA is all that survives: 60 bases in frame from base 1. CDR1 SGHVS and CDR2 FNYEAQ are derived from the germline V gene. A distance of 24 bases separates the germline ends of V and J, which lose 1 base and 2 bases respectively. Libraries were prepared through 5' RACE. Sequencing was carried out with a NextSeq 500. Unique molecular identifiers were attached to individual cDNA molecules in the TCR library protocol so that sequencing error and PCR bias could be corrected. Sequencing covered both TCR alpha and beta chains, and within each sample the abundances of alpha and beta sequences were tightly co-correlated. The paper's processing steps were these. Decombinator V4 was used to annotate the V gene, J gene and CDR3 of the TCR sequences. TCRs were defined as expanded if a significant change between any two time points was detected under a Poisson model with p below 0.0001. TCR abundances were normalised to the total number of TCRs sequenced per sample and were expressed as counts per million. MAIT TCRs were defined by TRAV1-2 paired with TRAJ12, TRAJ20 or TRAJ33, and iNKT TCRs by TRAV10 paired with TRAJ18. A search of VDJdb, accessed on 1 November 2021, was run for TCRs annotated to CMV, EBV and SARS-CoV-2, with TCRs annotated for multiple antigens excluded. Through fastp at Q25 and MiXCR, TCRdb rebuilt clones from the public reads, retaining in-frame beta chains. Under each unique CDR3 protein, matching rows form one entry showing the most common genes and DNA. The V and J calls, along with clone size, are taken from TCRdb and not from the paper's own processing. The sample data list fewer than 65,000 distinct CDR3 sequences, and under 11% of these were observed just once. The top ten clonotypes cover around 4.3% of the sample.

Overall results and qualifications from the work: VDJdb matching was skewed toward anti-spike CD8 responses and likely underestimated virus-specific expansions, missing private and CD4 specificities.

The TCR originated in an adult who was a healthcare worker with PCR-confirmed SARS-CoV-2 infection or an uninfected control (not recorded which). The sequence is built from TRBV7-6 and TRBJ1-5; TRBD1 might be the D gene, on 6 matching bases. The specimen was whole blood. The CDR3 here reads CASSLETGLSWRGGNQPQHF. In nucleotide form, the sequence is TGTGCCAGCAGCTTAGAAACAGGGTTATCATGGAGGGGTGGCAATCAGCCCCAGCATTTT. Outside the CDR3, residues come from the reference TRBV7-6 and TRBJ1-5 proteins, so the full variable domain is: GAGVSQSPRYKVTKRGQDVALRCDPISGHVSLYWYRQALGQGPEFLTYFNYEAQQDKSGLPNDRFSAERPEGSISTLTIQRTEQRDSAMYRCASSLETGLSWRGGNQPQHFGDGTRLSIL.